Shown below are 6 T cell receptor beta chains from a single sample sequenced in a study of identical twins. A single record per CDR3 protein comes from TCRdb applying MiXCR to the 5' RACE reads. The sample consists of around 530,000 distinct CDR3 sequences, around 15% of them appearing once. These data were also reused for a study on yellow fever vaccine responses in identical twins.

Sample: CD4+ T cells sorted from blood. The source of these receptors is a young woman in good health.

The rearrangement joins TRBV2 to TRBJ2-3; a possible D gene is TRBD2 (6 bases). The CDR3 has 14 amino acids. V was trimmed by 6 bases and J by 4 bases, leaving 14 bases between them. Germline CDR1 and CDR2: SNHLY and FYNNEI. The DNA of the CDR3 is TGTGCCAGCAGAGCGTACGGGAGTTCAGATACGCAGTATTTT. Protein product: CASRAYGSSDTQYF.

At least ten counts were recorded for this clonotype. The chain links TRBV5-1 to TRBJ1-2, with 10 nucleotides matching TRBD1. CDR3 length: 14 residues. Losses at the gene ends were 1 base for V and 7 bases for J; bases not matched to a gene: 4. Germline V CDR1 and CDR2: SGHRS, YFSETQ. The CDR3 sequence is CASSLKGTGAGYTF. The CDR3 DNA is TGCGCCAGCAGCTTGAAGGGGACAGGGGCTGGCTACACCTTC.

This clonotype was counted a few times. This chain uses TRBV10-3 with TRBJ2-3; tentatively, D is TRBD1 or TRBD2 (5 bases each). V was trimmed by 4 bases and J by 3 bases, leaving 11 bases between them. The CDR3 length is 14 residues. The germline V gene has CDR1 ENHRY and CDR2 SYGVKD. The CDR3 here is CAISVERGTDTQYF. The CDR3 region has the DNA TGTGCCATCAGTGTCGAGAGGGGTACAGATACGCAGTATTTT.

The V call is TRBV11-2, the J call TRBJ2-1; 9 nucleotides agree with TRBD2. V dropped 5 bases and J dropped 7; count of bases not matched to a gene: 6. CDR3 length equals 14 residues. Germline loops: CDR1 SGHAT, CDR2 FQNNGV. As DNA, the CDR3 is TGTGCCAGCAGCGGTAGCGGGAGTAGAAATGAGCAGTTCTTC. Translation: CASSGSGSRNEQFF. The full variable domain, completed using reference TRBV11-2 and TRBJ2-1, is EAGVAQSPRYKIIEKRQSVAFWCNPISGHATLYWYQQILGQGPKLLIQFQNNGVVDDSQLPKDRFSAERLKGVDSTLKIQPAKLEDSAVYLCASSGSGSRNEQFFGPGTRLTVL.

This clonotype occurred a few times. V usage is TRBV21-1 and J usage is TRBJ2-7. TRBV21-1 counts as a pseudogene. The CDR3 has 13 amino acids. DNA for the CDR3: TGTGCCAGCACCATACAGGAGCCCTACGAGCAGTACGTC. This translates into CASTIQEPYEQYV.

This clonotype was seen many times. The J gene is TRBJ1-1, the V gene TRBV11-2; unclear D gene. The germline V gene has CDR1 SGHAT and CDR2 FQNNGV. The CDR3 totals 14 residues. The V end was cut by 4 bases, the J end by 1 base, with 10 bases between. Written as DNA, the CDR3 is TGTGCCAGCAGCTCCAGGACGGCGAACACTGAAGCTTTCTTT. Translation gives CASSSRTANTEAFF.